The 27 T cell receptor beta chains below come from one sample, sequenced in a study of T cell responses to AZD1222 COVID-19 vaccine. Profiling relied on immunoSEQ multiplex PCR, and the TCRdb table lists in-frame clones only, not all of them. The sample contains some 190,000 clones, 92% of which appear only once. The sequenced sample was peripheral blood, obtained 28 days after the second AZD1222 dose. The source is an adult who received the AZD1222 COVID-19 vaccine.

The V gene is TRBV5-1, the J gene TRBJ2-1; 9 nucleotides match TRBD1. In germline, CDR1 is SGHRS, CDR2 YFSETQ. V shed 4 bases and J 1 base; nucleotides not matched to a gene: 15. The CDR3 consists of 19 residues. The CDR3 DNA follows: TGCGCCAGCAGCACCGGGACAGGGTTGGAGCAATCTTCCTACAATGAGCAGTTCTTC. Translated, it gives CASSTGTGLEQSSYNEQFF. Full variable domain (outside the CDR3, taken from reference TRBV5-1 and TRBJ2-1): KAGVTQTPRYLIKTRGQQVTLSCSPISGHRSVSWYQQTPGQGLQFLFEYFSETQRNKGNFPGRFSGRQFSNSRSEMNVSTLELGDSALYLCASSTGTGLEQSSYNEQFFGPGTRLTVL.

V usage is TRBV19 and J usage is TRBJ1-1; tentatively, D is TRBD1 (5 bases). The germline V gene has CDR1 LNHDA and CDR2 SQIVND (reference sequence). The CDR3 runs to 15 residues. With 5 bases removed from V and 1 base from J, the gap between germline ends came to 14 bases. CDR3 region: CASSAPGVGNTEAFF. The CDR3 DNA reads TGTGCCAGTAGTGCTCCGGGGGTTGGGAACACTGAAGCTTTCTTT.

The CDR3 sequence: CASSVGTRGNTIYF. CDR3 nucleotide sequence: TGTGCCAGCAGTGTTGGGACCAGGGGAAACACCATATATTTT. V gene TRBV25-1 combines with J gene TRBJ1-3; D might be TRBD1 (5 bases). The length of the CDR3 is 14 residues. Trimming removed 4 bases at V and 4 bases at J, with 11 bases between. Germline V gene lookup returns CDR1 MGHDK and CDR2 SYGVNS. The full variable domain, with the rest looked up from reference TRBV25-1 and TRBJ1-3, is EADIYQTPRYLVIGTGKKITLECSQTMGHDKMYWYQQDPGMELHLIHYSYGVNSTEKGDLSSESTVSRIRTEHFPLTLESARPSHTSQYLCASSVGTRGNTIYFGEGSWLTVV.

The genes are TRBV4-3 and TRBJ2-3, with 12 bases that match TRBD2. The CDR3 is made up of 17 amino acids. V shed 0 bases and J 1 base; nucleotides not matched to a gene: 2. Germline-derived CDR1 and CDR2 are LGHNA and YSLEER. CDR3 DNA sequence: TGCGCCAGCAGCCAAGAGGGACTAGCGGGCCGCACAGATACGCAGTATTTT. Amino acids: CASSQEGLAGRTDTQYF.

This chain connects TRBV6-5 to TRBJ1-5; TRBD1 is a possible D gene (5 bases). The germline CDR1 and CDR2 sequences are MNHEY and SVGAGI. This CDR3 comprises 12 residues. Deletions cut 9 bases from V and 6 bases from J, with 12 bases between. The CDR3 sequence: CASRRDPQPQHF. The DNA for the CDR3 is TGTGCCAGTCGCCGGGACCCTCAGCCCCAGCATTTT.

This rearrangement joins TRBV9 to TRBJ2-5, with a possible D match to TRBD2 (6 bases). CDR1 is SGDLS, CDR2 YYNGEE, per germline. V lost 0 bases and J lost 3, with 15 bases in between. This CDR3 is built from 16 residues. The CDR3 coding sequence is TGTGCCAGCAGCGTAGGGCTAGCGTTTGGAGAAGAGACCCAGTACTTC. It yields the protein CASSVGLAFGEETQYF.

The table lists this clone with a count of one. The CDR3 reads CASSLAGVTYNEQFF. The CDR3 DNA reads TGTGCCAGCAGCCTAGCGGGAGTAACGTACAATGAGCAGTTCTTC. The chain uses TRBV7-3 and TRBJ2-1, with 10 bases identical to TRBD2. The V gene end was trimmed by 5 bases and the J gene end by 4 bases; junction bases not matched to a gene: 5. Looked up from germline, CDR1 is SGHTA and CDR2 is FQGTGA. The CDR3 length is 15 residues. Based on the CDR3 plus reference TRBV7-3 and TRBJ2-1, the full variable domain is GAGVSQTPSNKVTEKGKYVELRCDPISGHTALYWYRQSLGQGPEFLIYFQGTGAADDSGLPNDRFFAVRPEGSVSTLKIQRTERGDSAVYLCASSLAGVTYNEQFFGPGTRLTVL.

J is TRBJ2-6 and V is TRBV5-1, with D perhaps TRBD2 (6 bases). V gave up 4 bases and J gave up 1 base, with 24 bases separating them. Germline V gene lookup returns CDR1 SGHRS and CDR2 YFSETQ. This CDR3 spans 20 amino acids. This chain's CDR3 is CASSPRGLRTAASGANVLTF. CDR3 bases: TGCGCCAGCAGCCCGCGGGGACTGAGGACGGCTGCATCTGGGGCCAACGTCCTGACTTTC.

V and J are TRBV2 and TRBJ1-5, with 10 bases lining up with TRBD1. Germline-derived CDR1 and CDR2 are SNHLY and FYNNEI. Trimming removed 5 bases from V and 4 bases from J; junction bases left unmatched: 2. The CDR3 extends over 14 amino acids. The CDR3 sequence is CASSRDRGNQPQHF. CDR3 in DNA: TGTGCCAGCAGTCGGGACAGGGGAAATCAGCCCCAGCATTTT.

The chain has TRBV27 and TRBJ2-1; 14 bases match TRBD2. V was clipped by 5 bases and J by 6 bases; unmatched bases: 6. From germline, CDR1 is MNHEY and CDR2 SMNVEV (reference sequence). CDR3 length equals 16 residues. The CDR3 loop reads CASSPWTSGRINEQFF. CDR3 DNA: TGTGCCAGCAGTCCGTGGACTAGCGGGAGGATCAATGAGCAGTTCTTC.

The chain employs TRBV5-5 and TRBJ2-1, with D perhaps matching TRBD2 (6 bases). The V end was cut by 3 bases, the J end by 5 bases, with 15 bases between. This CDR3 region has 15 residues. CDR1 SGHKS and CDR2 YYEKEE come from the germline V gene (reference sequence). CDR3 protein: CASSSRDFANNEQFF. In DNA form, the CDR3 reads TGTGCCAGCAGCTCCCGGGACTTTGCTAACAATGAGCAGTTCTTC. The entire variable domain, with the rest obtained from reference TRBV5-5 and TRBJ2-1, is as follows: DAGVTQSPTHLIKTRGQQVTLRCSPISGHKSVSWYQQVLGQGPQFIFQYYEKEERGRGNFPDRFSARQFPNYSSELNVNALLLGDSALYLCASSSRDFANNEQFFGPGTRLTVL.

CDR3 protein: CASSFRGGYTF. CDR3 coding DNA: TGTGCCAGCAGTTTCCGGGGGGGCTACACCTTC. The rearrangement links TRBV28 to TRBJ1-2, with D perhaps TRBD1 (5 bases). The V and J ends lost 3 bases and 8 bases respectively, with 7 bases between them. The CDR3 length is 11 residues. Germline CDR1 and CDR2: MDHEN and SYDVKM.

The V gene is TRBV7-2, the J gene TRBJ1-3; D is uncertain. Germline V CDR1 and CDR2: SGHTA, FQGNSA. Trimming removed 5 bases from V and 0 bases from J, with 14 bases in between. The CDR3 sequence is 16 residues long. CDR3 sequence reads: CASSQDWGFSGNTIYF. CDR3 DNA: TGTGCCAGCAGCCAAGACTGGGGTTTCTCTGGAAACACCATATATTTT.

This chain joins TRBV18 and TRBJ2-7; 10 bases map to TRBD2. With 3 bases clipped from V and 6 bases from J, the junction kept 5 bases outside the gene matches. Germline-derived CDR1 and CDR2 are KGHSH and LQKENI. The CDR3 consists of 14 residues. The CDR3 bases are TGTGCCAGCTCACCCCTAGCGGGAGTCAGCGAGCAGTACTTC. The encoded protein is CASSPLAGVSEQYF.

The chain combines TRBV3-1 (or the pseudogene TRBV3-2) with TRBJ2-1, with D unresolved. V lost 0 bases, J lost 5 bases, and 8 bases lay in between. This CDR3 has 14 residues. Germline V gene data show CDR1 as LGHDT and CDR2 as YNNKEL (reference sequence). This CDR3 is CASSQESRDNEQFF. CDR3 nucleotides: TGTGCCAGCAGCCAAGAATCCCGCGACAATGAGCAGTTCTTC.

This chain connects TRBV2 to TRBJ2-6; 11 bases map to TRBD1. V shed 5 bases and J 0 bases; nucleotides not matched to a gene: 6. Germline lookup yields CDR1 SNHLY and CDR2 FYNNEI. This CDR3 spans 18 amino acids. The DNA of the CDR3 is TGTGCCAGCAGTTGGGCGGGGACAGGGGGCTCTGGGGCCAACGTCCTGACTTTC. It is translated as CASSWAGTGGSGANVLTF.

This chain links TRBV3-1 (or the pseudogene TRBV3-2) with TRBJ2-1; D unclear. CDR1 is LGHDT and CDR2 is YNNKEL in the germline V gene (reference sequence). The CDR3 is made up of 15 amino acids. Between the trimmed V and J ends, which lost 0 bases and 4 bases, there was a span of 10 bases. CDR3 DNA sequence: TGTGCCAGCAGCCAAGATACTGGCAGATACAATGAGCAGTTCTTC. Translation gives CASSQDTGRYNEQFF.

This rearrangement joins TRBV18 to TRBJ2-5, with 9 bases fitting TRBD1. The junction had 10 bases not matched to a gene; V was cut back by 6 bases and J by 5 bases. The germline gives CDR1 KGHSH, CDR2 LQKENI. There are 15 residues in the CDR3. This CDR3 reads CASSRQGDLKETQYF. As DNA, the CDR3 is TGTGCCAGCTCCCGACAGGGGGATTTGAAGGAGACCCAGTACTTC. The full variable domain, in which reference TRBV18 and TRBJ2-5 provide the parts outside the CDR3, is NAGVMQNPRHLVRRRGQEARLRCSPMKGHSHVYWYRQLPEEGLKFMVYLQKENIIDESGMPKERFSAEFPKEGPSILRIQQVVRGDSAAYFCASSRQGDLKETQYFGPGTRLLVL.

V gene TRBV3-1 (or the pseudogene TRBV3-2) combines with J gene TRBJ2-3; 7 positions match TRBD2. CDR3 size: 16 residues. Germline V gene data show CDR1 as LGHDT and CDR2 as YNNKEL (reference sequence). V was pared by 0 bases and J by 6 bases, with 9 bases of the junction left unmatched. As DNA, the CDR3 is TGTGCCAGCAGCCAAGATATCGCCCCTAGCGGCGATACGCAGTATTTT. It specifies CASSQDIAPSGDTQYF.

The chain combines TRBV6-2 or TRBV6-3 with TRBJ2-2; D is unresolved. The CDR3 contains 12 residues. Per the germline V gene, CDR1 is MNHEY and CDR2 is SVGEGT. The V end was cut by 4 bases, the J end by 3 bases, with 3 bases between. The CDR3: CASSLDTGELFF. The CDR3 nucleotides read TGTGCCAGCAGTTTGGACACCGGGGAGCTGTTTTTT.

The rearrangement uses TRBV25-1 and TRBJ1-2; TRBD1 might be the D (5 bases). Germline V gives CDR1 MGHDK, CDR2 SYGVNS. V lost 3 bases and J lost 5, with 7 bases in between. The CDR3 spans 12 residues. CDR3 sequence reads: CASSDPGYGYTF. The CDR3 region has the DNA TGTGCCAGCAGTGACCCAGGGTATGGCTACACCTTC.

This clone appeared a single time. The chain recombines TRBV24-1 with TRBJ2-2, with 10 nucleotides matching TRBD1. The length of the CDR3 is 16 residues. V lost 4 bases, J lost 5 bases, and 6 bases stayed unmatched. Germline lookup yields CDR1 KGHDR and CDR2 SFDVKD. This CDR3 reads CATSDRGQGTTGELFF. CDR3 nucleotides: TGTGCCACCAGTGACCGGGGACAGGGGACAACCGGGGAGCTGTTTTTT.

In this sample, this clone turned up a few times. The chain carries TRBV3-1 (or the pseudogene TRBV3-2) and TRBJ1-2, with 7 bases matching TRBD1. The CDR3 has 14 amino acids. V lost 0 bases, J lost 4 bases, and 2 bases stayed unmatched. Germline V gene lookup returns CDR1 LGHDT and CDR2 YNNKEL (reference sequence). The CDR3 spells CASSQDRQGYGYTF. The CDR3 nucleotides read TGTGCCAGCAGCCAAGATCGACAGGGCTATGGCTACACCTTC.

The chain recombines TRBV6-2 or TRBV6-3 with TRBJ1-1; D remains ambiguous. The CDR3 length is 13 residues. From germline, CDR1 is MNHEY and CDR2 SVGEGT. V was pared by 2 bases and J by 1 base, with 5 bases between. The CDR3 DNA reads TGTGCCAGCAGTTACGGGCCGAACACTGAAGCTTTCTTT. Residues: CASSYGPNTEAFF.

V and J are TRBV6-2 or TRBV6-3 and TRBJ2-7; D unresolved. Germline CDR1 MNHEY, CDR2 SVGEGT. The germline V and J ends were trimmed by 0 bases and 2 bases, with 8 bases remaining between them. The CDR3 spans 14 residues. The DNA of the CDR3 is TGTGCCAGCAGTTACTCCGCGGCCCCCTACGAGCAGTACTTC. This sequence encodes CASSYSAAPYEQYF.

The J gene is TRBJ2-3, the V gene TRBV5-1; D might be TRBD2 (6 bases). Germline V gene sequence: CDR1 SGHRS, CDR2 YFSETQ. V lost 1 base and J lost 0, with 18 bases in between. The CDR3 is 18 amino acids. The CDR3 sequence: CASSLRSGTTSSTDTQYF. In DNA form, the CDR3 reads TGCGCCAGCAGCTTGCGTAGCGGAACCACCTCTAGCACAGATACGCAGTATTTT.

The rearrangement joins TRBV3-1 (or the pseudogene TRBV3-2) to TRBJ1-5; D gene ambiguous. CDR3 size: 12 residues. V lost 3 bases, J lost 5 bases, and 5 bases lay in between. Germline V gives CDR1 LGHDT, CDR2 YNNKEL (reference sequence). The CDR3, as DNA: TGTGCCAGCAGCCACGTGGATCAGCCCCAGCATTTT. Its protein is CASSHVDQPQHF.